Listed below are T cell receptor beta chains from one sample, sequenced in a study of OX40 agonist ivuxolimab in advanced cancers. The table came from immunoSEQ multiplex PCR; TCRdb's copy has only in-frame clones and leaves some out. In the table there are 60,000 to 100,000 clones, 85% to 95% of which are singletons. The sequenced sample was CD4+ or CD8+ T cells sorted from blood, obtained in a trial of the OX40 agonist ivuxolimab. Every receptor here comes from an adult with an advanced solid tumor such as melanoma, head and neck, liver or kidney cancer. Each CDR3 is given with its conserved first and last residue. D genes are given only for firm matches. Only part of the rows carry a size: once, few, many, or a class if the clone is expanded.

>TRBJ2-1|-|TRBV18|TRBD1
CASSPRDRGDNEQFF
TGTGCCAGCTCACCAAGGGACAGGGGCGACAATGAGCAGTTCTTC
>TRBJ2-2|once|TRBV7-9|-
CASSFGGAPGGELFF
TGTGCCAGCAGCTTTGGCGGGGCCCCGGGCGGGGAGCTGTTTTTT
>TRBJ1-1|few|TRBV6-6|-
CASSYGETTEAFF
TGTGCCAGCAGTTACGGCGAGACCACTGAAGCTTTCTTT
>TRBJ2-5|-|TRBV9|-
CASSVDQNQETQYF
TGTGCCAGCAGCGTTGACCAAAACCAAGAGACCCAGTACTTC
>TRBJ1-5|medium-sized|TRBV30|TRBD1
CAWDPGQGDQPQHF
TGTGCCTGGGATCCAGGACAGGGCGATCAGCCCCAGCATTTT
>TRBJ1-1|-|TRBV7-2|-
CASSLRRLGASRKNTEAFF
TGTGCCAGCAGCTTACGGCGGTTGGGGGCGAGTCGAAAGAACACTGAAGCTTTCTTT
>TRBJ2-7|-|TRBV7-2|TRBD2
CASSTYLAGGPYEQYF
TGTGCCAGCAGCACCTACCTAGCGGGGGGTCCCTACGAGCAGTACTTC
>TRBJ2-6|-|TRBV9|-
CASSVATMTGQGRSGANVLTF
TGTGCCAGCAGCGTAGCTACGATGACGGGGCAGGGGCGTTCTGGGGCCAACGTCCTGACTTTC
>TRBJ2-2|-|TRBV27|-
CASSSQTASAGELFF
TGTGCCAGCAGTTCCCAGACAGCCTCTGCCGGGGAGCTGTTTTTT
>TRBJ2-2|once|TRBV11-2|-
CASSPEGWAGELFF
TGTGCCAGCAGCCCTGAGGGATGGGCCGGGGAGCTGTTTTTT
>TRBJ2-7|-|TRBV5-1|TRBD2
CASFRSSGGSYEQYF
TGCGCCAGCTTCCGGAGTAGCGGGGGCTCCTACGAGCAGTACTTC
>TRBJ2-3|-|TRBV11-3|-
CASSLARGSTDTQYF
TGTGCCAGCAGCTTAGCCAGGGGAAGCACAGATACGCAGTATTTT
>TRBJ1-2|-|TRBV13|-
CASSSPGLKGINYGYTF
TGTGCCAGCAGCTCACCGGGACTCAAGGGGATTAACTATGGCTACACCTTC
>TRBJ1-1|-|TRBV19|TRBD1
CASSIGQGTTEAFF
TGTGCCAGTAGTATCGGACAGGGAACCACTGAAGCTTTCTTT
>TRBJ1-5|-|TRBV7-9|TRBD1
CASSDRDGDNQPQHF
TGTGCCAGCAGCGACAGGGACGGCGACAATCAGCCCCAGCATTTT
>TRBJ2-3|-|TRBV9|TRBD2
CASSVEGGGTRTDTQYF
TGTGCCAGCAGCGTAGAGGGCGGGGGGACTCGCACAGATACGCAGTATTTT
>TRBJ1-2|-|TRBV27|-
CASSPSAGEEDYGYTF
TGTGCCAGCAGCCCCTCGGCAGGGGAGGAAGACTATGGCTACACCTTC
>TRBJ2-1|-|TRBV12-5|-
CASGLGVGPSYNEQFF
TGTGCTAGTGGTTTGGGGGTAGGGCCAAGTTACAATGAGCAGTTCTTC
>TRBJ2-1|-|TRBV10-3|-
CAISVDDYNEQFF
TGTGCCATCAGTGTGGACGACTACAATGAGCAGTTCTTC
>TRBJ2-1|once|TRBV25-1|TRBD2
CASSDGTSEEQFF
TGTGCCAGCAGTGACGGGACTAGCGAGGAGCAGTTCTTC
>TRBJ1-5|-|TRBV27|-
CASSLGGGQPQHF
TGTGCCAGCAGTTTAGGGGGAGGGCAGCCCCAGCATTTT
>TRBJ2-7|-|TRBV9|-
CASSALDRNEQYF
TGTGCCAGCAGCGCTTTAGACAGGAACGAGCAGTACTTC
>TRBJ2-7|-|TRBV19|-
CATASGPYEQYF
TGTGCCACTGCCTCGGGGCCCTACGAGCAGTACTTC
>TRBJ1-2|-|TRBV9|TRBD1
CASSEGTGLYGYTF
TGTGCCAGCAGCGAGGGGACAGGGCTCTATGGCTACACCTTC
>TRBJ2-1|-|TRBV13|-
CASSLLVEQFF
TGTGCCAGCAGCTTACTAGTTGAGCAGTTCTTC
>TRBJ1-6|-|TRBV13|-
CASSLSLGASYNSPLHF
TGTGCCAGCAGCCTAAGTCTGGGGGCGTCCTATAATTCACCCCTCCACTTT
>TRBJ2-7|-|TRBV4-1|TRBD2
CASSPVTSGVYEQYF
TGCGCCAGCAGCCCGGTGACTAGCGGGGTTTACGAGCAGTACTTC
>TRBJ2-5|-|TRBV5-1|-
CASSLVGQGESGQETQYF
TGCGCCAGCAGCTTGGTCGGGCAGGGTGAATCAGGACAGGAGACCCAGTACTTC
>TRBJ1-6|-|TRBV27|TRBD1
CASSSDRGGSPLHF
TGTGCCAGCAGTTCGGACAGGGGTGGTTCACCCCTCCACTTT
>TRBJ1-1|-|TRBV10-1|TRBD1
CASSDSMPGQALDTEAFF
TGCGCCAGCAGTGACTCCATGCCGGGACAGGCTCTCGACACTGAAGCTTTCTTT
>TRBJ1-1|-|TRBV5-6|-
CASSLGVGLRAFF
TGTGCCAGCAGCTTGGGCGTGGGTTTGAGGGCTTTCTTT
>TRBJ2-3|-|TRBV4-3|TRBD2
CASSQVHWRTSGDGDTQYF
TGCGCCAGCAGCCAAGTTCACTGGAGGACTAGCGGGGATGGAGATACGCAGTATTTT